This T cell receptor (beta chain) is drawn from a study of blood T cell repertoires in COVID-19. The overall study: The study drew acute and convalescent COVID-19 samples from the United States, Italy and Spain. The analysed material was cDNA or gDNA that came from T cells, B-cell-depleted T cells, or PBMCs.

How the authors handled the data: Estimation of nucleated cell counts relied on the amplification of reference gene primers. Profiled with immunoSEQ multiplex PCR; TCRdb holds only in-frame clones, not every one. That table supplies the V and J calls and clone size; D and trimming were determined from the DNA. In the table there are fewer than 200,000 clones, just under 85% of which are singletons. The germline gives CDR1 KGHDR, CDR2 SFDVKD. There are 13 residues in the CDR3. V shed 7 bases and J 4 bases; nucleotides not matched to a gene: 6. Sample: peripheral blood. This chain uses TRBV24-1 with TRBJ2-7; TRBD1 matches 7 bases. This receptor was obtained from a man aged 40-50 years who had recovered from COVID-19. CDR3 bases: TGTGCCACCAGAGGACAGGATAGGTACGAGCAGTACTTC. Amino acids: CATRGQDRYEQYF.